These T cell receptor beta chains were read from a single sample in a study of a mutant IDH1 vaccine in newly diagnosed glioma. No antigens are known for them. Data came from immunoSEQ multiplex PCR; TCRdb stores just in-frame clones and leaves some out. The profile shows 30,000 to 40,000 clones, about 83% of them singletons. This specimen consisted of PBMCs, obtained from a glioma patient whose treatment included an IDH1 peptide vaccine. The receptor source for this set is a woman in her 30s with glioma. Each CDR3 is given with its conserved first and last residue. The D gene is left open where the match is weak. A clone size is listed for some rows: how often the clone was seen (once, few, many), or a class if it is expanded.

d_gene: -
v_gene: TRBV9
j_gene: TRBJ1-3
abundance: -
CDR3nt: TGTGCCAGCAGCGCCGAGGGAGGGTATGGAAACACCATATATTTT
CDR3aa: CASSAEGGYGNTIYF

d_gene: -
v_gene: TRBV6-5
j_gene: TRBJ2-1
abundance: -
CDR3nt: TGTGCCAGCAGTGCTGACTCACTACTCTACAATGAGCAGTTCTTC
CDR3aa: CASSADSLLYNEQFF

d_gene: -
v_gene: TRBV29-1
j_gene: TRBJ2-7
abundance: few
CDR3nt: TGCAGCGTTGAGGCGGGGATCGAGCAGTACTTC
CDR3aa: CSVEAGIEQYF

d_gene: -
v_gene: TRBV5-4
j_gene: TRBJ2-2
abundance: -
CDR3nt: TGTGCCAGCAGCTCCGGGTGGGAGCTGTTTTTT
CDR3aa: CASSSGWELFF

d_gene: -
v_gene: TRBV5-1
j_gene: TRBJ1-2
abundance: -
CDR3nt: TGCGCCAGCAGCTGCCCGGGGCTTCGTGGCTACACCTTC
CDR3aa: CASSCPGLRGYTF

d_gene: -
v_gene: TRBV6-5
j_gene: TRBJ1-1
abundance: -
CDR3nt: TGTGCCAGCAGTTACCCAGGGTCCTCAGCTTTCTTT
CDR3aa: CASSYPGSSAFF

d_gene: -
v_gene: TRBV6-1
j_gene: TRBJ2-7
abundance: -
CDR3nt: TGTGCCAGGGACAGTAGACCCTACGAGCAGTACTTC
CDR3aa: CARDSRPYEQYF

d_gene: TRBD2
v_gene: TRBV6-5
j_gene: TRBJ2-1
abundance: -
CDR3nt: TGTGCCAGCAGTTCCGGGACTAGCGGGGCGCAGTTCTTC
CDR3aa: CASSSGTSGAQFF

d_gene: -
v_gene: TRBV27
j_gene: TRBJ2-1
abundance: -
CDR3nt: TGTGCCAGCAGTTTCAATGGTCTCGGGATCAGCTCCTACAATGAGCAGTTCTTC
CDR3aa: CASSFNGLGISSYNEQFF

d_gene: -
v_gene: TRBV5-1
j_gene: TRBJ1-1
abundance: -
CDR3nt: TGCGCCAGCAGCTACCTACTATCCGAGAACACTGAAGCTTTCTTT
CDR3aa: CASSYLLSENTEAFF

d_gene: TRBD2
v_gene: TRBV6-5
j_gene: TRBJ2-7
abundance: -
CDR3nt: TGTGCCAGCAGACCTGGGGCGGGGGGGCTCTACGAGCAGTACTTC
CDR3aa: CASRPGAGGLYEQYF

d_gene: -
v_gene: TRBV11-2
j_gene: TRBJ1-1
abundance: few
CDR3nt: TGTGCCAGCAGCTTAGTCGAAGGACCGAACACTGAAGCTTTCTTT
CDR3aa: CASSLVEGPNTEAFF

d_gene: -
v_gene: TRBV6-6
j_gene: TRBJ2-1
abundance: -
CDR3nt: TGTGCCAGCAGCGGGTTCGGGACCGCGTCTTACAATGAGCAGTTCTTC
CDR3aa: CASSGFGTASYNEQFF

d_gene: TRBD1
v_gene: TRBV6-5
j_gene: TRBJ1-2
abundance: -
CDR3nt: TGTGCCAGCAGTTACAGCGACAGGGGGCTGGTTGGCTACACCTTC
CDR3aa: CASSYSDRGLVGYTF

d_gene: -
v_gene: TRBV4-2
j_gene: TRBJ2-7
abundance: -
CDR3nt: TGTGCCAGCAGCCAAGGGGGCCCCCCGTACGAGCAGTACTTC
CDR3aa: CASSQGGPPYEQYF

d_gene: -
v_gene: TRBV5-6
j_gene: TRBJ2-7
abundance: once
CDR3nt: TGTGCCAGCAGCTTGGAAGGCGAGCAGTACTTC
CDR3aa: CASSLEGEQYF

d_gene: -
v_gene: TRBV29-1
j_gene: TRBJ2-1
abundance: once
CDR3nt: TGCAGCGTTGGACCAGGGAGGAAATACAATGAGCAGTTCTTC
CDR3aa: CSVGPGRKYNEQFF

d_gene: -
v_gene: TRBV5-8
j_gene: TRBJ2-5
abundance: -
CDR3nt: TGTGCCAGCAGCCGTATTTGGGGTTCGGCGTGGGAGACCCAGTACTTC
CDR3aa: CASSRIWGSAWETQYF

d_gene: TRBD2
v_gene: TRBV4-3
j_gene: TRBJ2-3
abundance: -
CDR3nt: TGCGCCAGCAGCCAAGATAGGCTGGGTAGCGGGGGGTTCAGTAATACGCAGTATTTT
CDR3aa: CASSQDRLGSGGFSNTQYF

d_gene: -
v_gene: TRBV2
j_gene: TRBJ1-2
abundance: once
CDR3nt: TGTGCCAGCAGTGAAATCGGTGAAGGTCTATTGAACTACACCTTC
CDR3aa: CASSEIGEGLLNYTF

d_gene: -
v_gene: TRBV25-1
j_gene: TRBJ2-3
abundance: -
CDR3nt: TGTGCCAGCAGTGAACGGGGACGTGAAACGCAGTATTTT
CDR3aa: CASSERGRETQYF

d_gene: -
v_gene: TRBV14
j_gene: TRBJ1-1
abundance: -
CDR3nt: TGTGCCAGCAGCCACAGGGGAAGGGTCGCTGAAGCTTTCTTT
CDR3aa: CASSHRGRVAEAFF

d_gene: TRBD1
v_gene: TRBV4-1
j_gene: TRBJ2-1
abundance: -
CDR3nt: TGCGCCAGCAGCTCCCACAGGGGAAATGAGCAGTTCTTC
CDR3aa: CASSSHRGNEQFF

d_gene: -
v_gene: TRBV21-1
j_gene: TRBJ1-5
abundance: -
CDR3nt: TGTGCCAGCAGCAAAGCGGGGAGTAATCAGCCCCAGCATTTT
CDR3aa: CASSKAGSNQPQHF

d_gene: -
v_gene: TRBV5-1
j_gene: TRBJ2-5
abundance: -
CDR3nt: TGCGCCAGCATGTCTACTCAAGAGACCCAGTACTTC
CDR3aa: CASMSTQETQYF

d_gene: -
v_gene: TRBV25-1
j_gene: TRBJ1-1
abundance: -
CDR3nt: TGTGCCAGCAGTGAATGGGGCAAGAGCACTGAAGCTTTCTTT
CDR3aa: CASSEWGKSTEAFF

d_gene: -
v_gene: TRBV4-1
j_gene: TRBJ1-2
abundance: -
CDR3nt: TGCGCCAGCAGCCCTGGCCCTCAGGGCGGGGGCTACACCTTC
CDR3aa: CASSPGPQGGGYTF

d_gene: -
v_gene: TRBV7-2
j_gene: TRBJ1-1
abundance: -
CDR3nt: TGTGCCAGCAGGTGGGGGGGCACTGAAGCTTTCTTT
CDR3aa: CASRWGGTEAFF

d_gene: TRBD1
v_gene: TRBV29-1
j_gene: TRBJ2-2
abundance: -
CDR3nt: TGCAGCCTACCCTGGACAGGGGATGCCGGGGAGCTGTTTTTT
CDR3aa: CSLPWTGDAGELFF

d_gene: TRBD2
v_gene: TRBV4-2
j_gene: TRBJ2-2
abundance: -
CDR3nt: TGTGCCAGCAGCCAGGACCGCTTAGGGACTACCAACACCGGGGAGCTGTTTTTT
CDR3aa: CASSQDRLGTTNTGELFF

d_gene: -
v_gene: TRBV25-1
j_gene: TRBJ2-2
abundance: -
CDR3nt: TGTGCCAGCAGTGTTCGGACGAACACCGGGGAGCTGTTTTTT
CDR3aa: CASSVRTNTGELFF

d_gene: TRBD1
v_gene: TRBV7-8
j_gene: TRBJ2-2
abundance: -
CDR3nt: TGTGCCAGCAGCCTCCAGGGGGCTAGCACCGGGGAGCTGTTTTTT
CDR3aa: CASSLQGASTGELFF

d_gene: -
v_gene: TRBV6-6
j_gene: TRBJ1-3
abundance: -
CDR3nt: TGTGCCAGCAGTTACGGCTCTGGAAACACCATATATTTT
CDR3aa: CASSYGSGNTIYF

d_gene: -
v_gene: TRBV27
j_gene: TRBJ2-7
abundance: -
CDR3nt: TGTGCCAGCAGTTGGCAGGGTAGTATCAACGAGCAGTACTTC
CDR3aa: CASSWQGSINEQYF

d_gene: TRBD2
v_gene: TRBV4-1
j_gene: TRBJ2-1
abundance: -
CDR3nt: TGCGCCAGCAGCCAAGATATGGCGGGGGGGTACAATGAGCAGTTCTTC
CDR3aa: CASSQDMAGGYNEQFF

d_gene: -
v_gene: TRBV10-3
j_gene: TRBJ2-7
abundance: -
CDR3nt: TGTGCCATCAGTGGGGGGATCTCCTACGAGCAGTACTTC
CDR3aa: CAISGGISYEQYF

d_gene: -
v_gene: TRBV6-1
j_gene: TRBJ1-6
abundance: -
CDR3nt: TGTGCCAGCAGTGAAACCGGACAGAATAATTCACCCCTCCACTTT
CDR3aa: CASSETGQNNSPLHF

d_gene: -
v_gene: TRBV4-1
j_gene: TRBJ2-7
abundance: -
CDR3nt: TGCGCCAGCAGCCAAGATAGGGGTTTGGAGCAGTACTTC
CDR3aa: CASSQDRGLEQYF

d_gene: TRBD2
v_gene: TRBV2
j_gene: TRBJ2-1
abundance: few
CDR3nt: TGTGCCAGCAGTGAATGGCTAGCGGATTACAATGAGCAGTTCTTC
CDR3aa: CASSEWLADYNEQFF

d_gene: -
v_gene: TRBV5-1
j_gene: TRBJ1-6
abundance: -
CDR3nt: TGCGCCAGCAGCTTGGAGGCAGGGATGAGTTCACCCCTCCACTTT
CDR3aa: CASSLEAGMSSPLHF

d_gene: TRBD2
v_gene: TRBV5-1
j_gene: TRBJ2-3
abundance: -
CDR3nt: TGCGCCAGCAGCGCGTTGGGGAGTCAGCGGGGGGGCCGAGGAGATACGCAGTATTTT
CDR3aa: CASSALGSQRGGRGDTQYF